This TCR beta chain stems from a study of OX40 agonist ivuxolimab in advanced cancers. With respect to the entire study: Ivuxolimab was a fully human IgG2 agonistic monoclonal antibody targeting the costimulatory receptor OX40 (CD134). Among the 52 dose-escalation patients, some 20 had hepatocellular carcinoma, roughly 15 melanoma, 9 renal cell carcinoma and 9 head and neck cancer. Partial responses were achieved by three dose-escalation patients, of whom one had hepatocellular carcinoma and two had cutaneous melanoma. Intravenous ivuxolimab was administered to patients every 2 weeks at six dose levels: 0.01, 0.1, 0.3, 1.5, 3 and 10 mg/kg. In the dose-escalation cohort, 82.7% of patients were male, and the mean age was around 60 years, with a range of about 23 to 85. Patients were allowed to have had prior anti-PD-1, anti-PD-L1 or anti-CTLA-4 therapy, and about 40% of the dose-escalation patients had been treated with checkpoint inhibitors. The purpose of peripheral TCRbeta sequencing was to test whether ivuxolimab changed TCR sequence diversity and led to clonal T-cell expansion. The paper reports the monotherapy dose-escalation portion (N of about 47 patients) of the phase I ivuxolimab trial.

Patients with a history of autoimmune disease or receiving systemic immunosuppression were excluded from the trial. Peripheral blood for TCR sequencing was collected from all dose cohorts at baseline, on cycle 4 day 1, and on cycle 7 day 1. The samples were drawn from a first-in-human, open-label, multicenter phase I dose-escalation trial of ivuxolimab. Adults with locally advanced or metastatic melanoma, renal cell carcinoma, hepatocellular carcinoma or head and neck squamous cell carcinoma were enrolled in the trial. Before TCR sequencing, CD4+ T cells and CD8+ T cells from peripheral blood were sorted into separate populations. What the authors observed across the whole study: After ivuxolimab, more expanded clones were found on average in CD8+ T cells than in CD4+ T cells. In the 0.1-3.0 mg/kg groups, partial responders had among the lowest normalized peripheral clonal expansion, particularly in CD8+ T cells. At doses of 0.1 to 3.0 mg/kg, clonal expansion of both CD4+ and CD8+ T cells in blood was seen between baseline and week 6. The antigen specificity of the peripheral T cells that underwent clonal expansion was not determined. Low levels of normalized T-cell clonal expansion were also seen in some nonresponding patients.

As encoded in the germline V gene, CDR1 is SGHVS while CDR2 is FQNEAQ. From the cysteine up to the phenylalanine, the CDR3 has a length of 15 residues. Kept here is only the CDR3 DNA, which spans 45 bases and is read in frame from base 1. The V end gives up 1 base and the J end 7 bases, leaving 5 bases in the junction not matched to a gene. Genomic DNA was extracted from sorted cells for sequencing of the TCRbeta CDR3 region. The immunoSEQ Assay was used for sequencing of TCRbeta CDR3 regions. The source is immuneACCESS, and TCRdb retained only in-frame sequences with V and J called. Part of the clones is not carried over; for the studies checked, unresolved V genes explain less than half of this, and the remainder is unexplained. A total of fewer than 80,000 clones appear in this sample, just over 85% of them only once. The ten largest clones take up more than 0.65% of the sample. To note about this clone: Its cognate antigen has yet to be identified. Base quality data are lacking; no much larger clone is found one base away.

Here the chain combines TRBV7-8 and TRBJ2-7, with TRBD2 identical over 12 junction bases. The sample was CD4+ or CD8+ T cells sorted from blood, taken in a trial of the OX40 agonist ivuxolimab. This TCR was sampled from an adult with an advanced solid tumor such as melanoma, head and neck, liver or kidney cancer. The CDR3 protein sequence reads: CASSLGLAGVGEQYF. Here is the DNA: TGTGCCAGCAGCTTAGGACTAGCGGGAGTGGGGGAGCAGTACTTC.